These 21 T cell receptor beta chains originate from one sample sequenced in a study of cytomegalovirus exposure and HLA in healthy donors. Primers for the PCR totalled 60 Vbeta and 13 Jbeta. This table comes from immunoSEQ multiplex PCR, and its TCRdb copy is limited to in-frame clones, with some not included. The sample contains 50,000 to 70,000 clones, roughly four fifths of which appear only once. Specimen: PBMCs. All receptors come from a human donor in good health.

This rearrangement joins TRBV18 to TRBJ1-2, with 8 bases identical to TRBD1. Germline values: CDR1 KGHSH, CDR2 LQKENI. The ends lost 6 bases at V and 7 bases at J; junction bases unmatched: 10. CDR3 length: 14 amino acids. This chain's CDR3 is CASSDQTGEVGYTF. The CDR3, as DNA: TGTGCCAGCTCCGACCAGACAGGGGAAGTTGGCTACACCTTC.

The V call is TRBV4-1, the J call TRBJ2-7; 8 bases fit TRBD2. CDR3 size: 16 residues. Trimming removed 4 bases from V and 4 bases from J; junction bases left unmatched: 12. Germline assignment: CDR1 MGHRA and CDR2 YSYEKL. This CDR3 is CASSPGGLAGFYEQYF. The CDR3 DNA is TGCGCCAGCAGCCCGGGGGGGCTAGCGGGTTTTTACGAGCAGTACTTC.

The chain is built from TRBV11-2 and TRBJ2-1; a possible D gene is TRBD2 (6 bases). The CDR3 loop spans 15 amino acids. Trimming cost V 6 bases and J 1 base, with 13 bases left between them. CDR1 and CDR2 (germline): SGHAT, FQNNGV. CDR3 sequence (DNA): TGTGCCAGCAGAGCGACTAGAGCTTCCTACAATGAGCAGTTCTTC. Residues: CASRATRASYNEQFF. Drawing the rest from reference TRBV11-2 and TRBJ2-1, the complete variable domain is EAGVAQSPRYKIIEKRQSVAFWCNPISGHATLYWYQQILGQGPKLLIQFQNNGVVDDSQLPKDRFSAERLKGVDSTLKIQPAKLEDSAVYLCASRATRASYNEQFFGPGTRLTVL.

This sequence joins TRBV30 and TRBJ2-1; D not certain. In germline, CDR1 is GTSNPN, CDR2 SVGIG (reference sequence). Trimming pared 3 bases from V and 1 base from J, leaving 4 bases between. The CDR3 runs 12 residues. This CDR3 reads CAWSQSYNEQFF. The DNA of the CDR3 is TGTGCCTGGAGCCAATCCTACAATGAGCAGTTCTTC.

The rearrangement joins TRBV4-2 to TRBJ1-2, with 7 bases lining up with TRBD1. The CDR3 extends over 13 amino acids. V lost 6 bases and J lost 4; bases outside the gene matches: 5. The germline CDR1 and CDR2 sequences are LGHNA and YNFKEQ. The CDR3 coding sequence is TGTGCCAGCAGACACACAGGGGTCTATGGCTACACCTTC. Translating gives CASRHTGVYGYTF.

The gene calls are TRBV18 and TRBJ2-3; 16 nucleotides align to TRBD2. Trimming cost V 2 bases and J 8 bases; bases outside gene matches: 7. Looked up from germline, CDR1 is KGHSH and CDR2 is LQKENI. The CDR3 consists of 17 residues. In DNA form, the CDR3 reads TGTGCCAGCTCACCAGCGGGACTAGCGGGGGGGGCCGGTACGCAGTATTTT. The encoded protein is CASSPAGLAGGAGTQYF.

The V and J genes are TRBV11-3 and TRBJ2-1, with TRBD2 matching 12 bases. The germline V gene encodes CDR1 SGHNT and CDR2 YENEEA. Germline trimming cut 4 bases from V and 8 bases from J; bases unmatched to any gene: 6. This CDR3 has 15 residues. The CDR3 loop is CASSSWTSGADEQFF. The CDR3 DNA reads as TGTGCCAGCAGCTCTTGGACTAGCGGGGCTGATGAGCAGTTCTTC.

V gene TRBV7-9 combines with J gene TRBJ2-1, with unresolved D. Germline CDR1 reads SEHNR; CDR2 reads FQNEAQ (reference sequence). The CDR3 is 11 residues long. Trimming stripped 1 base from V and 7 bases from J, with 2 bases between. CDR3 in DNA: TGTGCCAGCAGCTTAGTAAATGAGCAGTTCTTC. Translating it yields CASSLVNEQFF. Supplemented by reference TRBV7-9 and TRBJ2-1, the full variable domain reads DTGVSQNPRHKITKRGQNVTFRCDPISEHNRLYWYRQTLGQGPEFLTYFQNEAQLEKSRLLSDRFSAERPKGSFSTLEIQRTEQGDSAMYLCASSLVNEQFFGPGTRLTVL.

This chain uses TRBV4-2 with TRBJ2-1; 13 nucleotides align to TRBD2. The CDR3 sequence is 20 residues long. Trimming removed 1 base from V and 0 bases from J; junction bases left unmatched: 9. The germline V gene has CDR1 LGHNA and CDR2 YNFKEQ. In DNA form, the CDR3 reads TGTGCCAGCAGCCAAGGAGGGGGACTAGCGGGAACCCACTCCTACAATGAGCAGTTCTTC. Translating it yields CASSQGGGLAGTHSYNEQFF.

The rearrangement uses TRBV7-2 and TRBJ2-7; D may be TRBD2 (6 bases). Per the germline V gene, CDR1 is SGHTA and CDR2 is FQGNSA. Trimming shortened V by 1 base and J by 4 bases, and 14 bases separated the two germline ends. This CDR3 has 15 residues. Here the CDR3 reads CASSLGGVRGYEQYF. Here the CDR3 DNA reads TGTGCCAGCAGCTTAGGCGGGGTCAGAGGGTACGAGCAGTACTTC. Drawing the rest from reference TRBV7-2 and TRBJ2-7, the complete variable domain is GAGVSQSPSNKVTEKGKDVELRCDPISGHTALYWYRQSLGQGLEFLIYFQGNSAPDKSGLPSDRFSAERTGGSVSTLTIQRTQQEDSAVYLCASSLGGVRGYEQYFGPGTRLTVT.

The rearrangement joins TRBV20-1 to TRBJ2-1; D uncertain. Germline V gene data show CDR1 as DFQATT and CDR2 as SNEGSKA (reference sequence). V was trimmed by 0 bases and J by 7 bases, leaving 4 bases between them. This CDR3 has 11 amino acids. CDR3 in amino acids: CSAREANEQFF. CDR3 sequence (DNA): TGCAGTGCTAGAGAGGCAAATGAGCAGTTCTTC.

The J gene is TRBJ2-5, the V gene TRBV6-1, with D perhaps matching TRBD2 (5 bases). Trimming removed 11 bases at V and 4 bases at J, with 14 bases between. The length of the CDR3 is 12 residues. CDR1 and CDR2 from the germline V gene are MNHNS and SASEGT. The CDR3 DNA is TGTGCCGTCGCGGGCTACCTAGAGACCCAGTACTTC. It specifies CAVAGYLETQYF.

This clone showed up just once. The chain is built from TRBV18 and TRBJ1-2; D gene unclear. Germline V gene lookup returns CDR1 KGHSH and CDR2 LQKENI. This CDR3 comprises 13 residues. Trimming took 3 bases from V and 8 from J, leaving 13 bases between them. CDR3 DNA: TGTGCCAGCTCACCCGAAGAATTTAGCGGCTACACCTTC. The encoded protein is CASSPEEFSGYTF. The full variable domain, in which reference TRBV18 and TRBJ1-2 provide the parts outside the CDR3, is NAGVMQNPRHLVRRRGQEARLRCSPMKGHSHVYWYRQLPEEGLKFMVYLQKENIIDESGMPKERFSAEFPKEGPSILRIQQVVRGDSAAYFCASSPEEFSGYTFGSGTRLTVV.

This clone was detected only a few times. This rearrangement joins TRBV27 to TRBJ1-2, with 7 bases matching TRBD1. In germline, CDR1 is MNHEY, CDR2 SMNVEV (reference sequence). The CDR3 runs 16 residues. J lost 2 bases, V lost 4 bases, and 10 bases had no gene match. The CDR3 region has the DNA TGTGCCAGCAGTTACTCTGGAACAGGGGCCAACTATGGCTACACCTTC. The encoded protein is CASSYSGTGANYGYTF.

The chain couples TRBV19 to TRBJ2-1, with 9 bases that match TRBD1. The CDR3 spans 15 residues. J gave up 4 bases and V 7 bases, and 8 bases lay outside the gene matches. Germline V gene sequence: CDR1 LNHDA, CDR2 SQIVND (reference sequence). The CDR3 bases are TGTGCCAGTACCTCGGACAGGGGAGGGTACAATGAGCAGTTCTTC. The encoded protein is CASTSDRGGYNEQFF.

This clone was observed once. The DNA for the CDR3 is TGTGCCAGCAGCACTGAAGTTAACTATGGCTACACCTTC. Protein: CASSTEVNYGYTF. V gene TRBV2 combines with J gene TRBJ1-2; D is undetermined. This CDR3 comprises 13 residues. V lost 6 bases and J lost 1, with 9 bases in between. CDR1 is SNHLY, CDR2 FYNNEI, per germline.

The chain links TRBV19 to TRBJ1-2, with D perhaps matching TRBD1 (6 bases). Trimming stripped 5 bases from V and 6 bases from J, with 13 bases between. The CDR3 spans 13 residues. The germline V gene encodes CDR1 LNHDA and CDR2 SQIVND (reference sequence). Written as DNA, the CDR3 is TGTGCCAGTAGTTTACAGGGAAGGGATGGCTACACCTTC. This encodes CASSLQGRDGYTF. Based on the CDR3 plus reference TRBV19 and TRBJ1-2, the full variable domain is DGGITQSPKYLFRKEGQNVTLSCEQNLNHDAMYWYRQDPGQGLRLIYYSQIVNDFQKGDIAEGYSVSREKKESFPLTVTSAQKNPTAFYLCASSLQGRDGYTFGSGTRLTVV.

V usage is TRBV28 and J usage is TRBJ2-1; D call uncertain. The germline V gene encodes CDR1 MDHEN and CDR2 SYDVKM. Trimming stripped 5 bases from V and 13 bases from J, with 15 bases between. The CDR3 extends over 12 amino acids. In DNA form, the CDR3 reads TGTGCCAGCAGTCTGGTCATTACGGTTCAGTTCTTC. Encoded protein: CASSLVITVQFF.

This chain uses TRBV10-3 with TRBJ2-3; a possible D gene is TRBD1 (6 bases). Germline CDR1 is ENHRY and CDR2 is SYGVKD. V dropped 6 bases and J dropped 1 base, with 11 bases sitting between them. There are 14 residues in the CDR3. CDR3 protein: CAIRAGDGTDTQYF. CDR3 coding DNA: TGTGCCATCAGAGCAGGGGACGGCACAGATACGCAGTATTTT.

This sequence joins TRBV19 and TRBJ2-7, with TRBD2 matching over 9 bases. The V gene's germline CDR1 is LNHDA and CDR2 SQIVND (reference sequence). J was trimmed by 3 bases and V by 3 bases; bases with no gene match: 3. The CDR3 is 14 amino acids. The CDR3 nucleotides read TGTGCCAGTAGTATTCAAGCGGGGGGCTACGAGCAGTACTTC. Its protein product is CASSIQAGGYEQYF. Complete variable domain (other parts from reference TRBV19 and TRBJ2-7): DGGITQSPKYLFRKEGQNVTLSCEQNLNHDAMYWYRQDPGQGLRLIYYSQIVNDFQKGDIAEGYSVSREKKESFPLTVTSAQKNPTAFYLCASSIQAGGYEQYFGPGTRLTVT.

The rearrangement uses TRBV6-5 and TRBJ1-2, with unresolved D. Trimming removed 6 bases from V and 4 bases from J, with 12 bases in between. The germline gives CDR1 MNHEY, CDR2 SVGAGI. The CDR3 loop spans 13 amino acids. The CDR3 DNA reads TGTGCCAGCAGCTATTCCCGGGGCTATGGCTACACCTTC. Its translation is CASSYSRGYGYTF.